These 30 T cell receptor beta chains came from one sample sequenced in a study of OX40 agonist ivuxolimab in advanced cancers. The assay was immunoSEQ multiplex PCR, and TCRdb's table has in-frame clones only and misses some. The sample includes about 59,000 clones, around 87% seen only once; the top ten take approximately 5%. The sample consisted of CD4+ or CD8+ T cells sorted from blood, taken in a trial of the OX40 agonist ivuxolimab. These TCRs come from an adult with an advanced solid tumor such as melanoma, head and neck, liver or kidney cancer.

This chain uses TRBV9 with TRBJ2-7; 9 bases fit TRBD2. This CDR3 region has 15 residues. The V and J ends lost 0 bases and 3 bases, in that order; junction bases with no gene match: 4. Per germline, CDR1 SGDLS and CDR2 YYNGEE. The CDR3 nucleotides read TGTGCCAGCAGCGTAGGTCATAGCGGGAGCTACGAGCAGTACTTC. Translated: CASSVGHSGSYEQYF.

The chain uses TRBV2 and TRBJ1-4; D is uncertain. The CDR3 extends over 13 amino acids. Trimming pared 5 bases from V and 5 bases from J, leaving 9 bases between. Germline loops: CDR1 SNHLY, CDR2 FYNNEI. The CDR3 DNA reads as TGTGCCAGCAGTCGGAGCCAGAATGAAAAACTGTTTTTT. It codes for CASSRSQNEKLFF.

The rearrangement joins TRBV19 to TRBJ2-5; TRBD2 might be the D (7 bases). V was clipped by 7 bases and J by 5 bases, with 23 bases between them. From germline, CDR1 is LNHDA and CDR2 SQIVND (reference sequence). The CDR3 spans 16 residues. This CDR3 is CASTSGRRGRGETQYF. As DNA, the CDR3 is TGTGCCAGTACCTCAGGGAGGCGGGGGCGAGGGGAGACCCAGTACTTC.

The V gene is TRBV28, the J gene TRBJ2-1; D is undetermined. This CDR3 contains 13 residues. Per the germline V gene, CDR1 is MDHEN and CDR2 is SYDVKM. With 6 bases removed from V and 12 bases from J, the gap between germline ends came to 18 bases. CDR3 amino acids: CASSSQPRARQFF. CDR3 DNA: TGTGCCAGCAGCTCGCAGCCCCGGGCGAGGCAGTTCTTC.

The chain couples TRBV9 to TRBJ2-1; perhaps TRBD2 as D (7 bases). Germline loops: CDR1 SGDLS, CDR2 YYNGEE. V gave up 4 bases and J gave up 2 bases, with 16 bases separating them. The CDR3 extends over 16 amino acids. CDR3 sequence: CASSSGGSGTYNEQFF. CDR3 nucleotides: TGTGCCAGCAGCTCCGGGGGCAGCGGGACCTACAATGAGCAGTTCTTC.

The chain joins TRBV5-8 to TRBJ1-1; D remains unclear. This CDR3 comprises 12 residues. V lost 0 bases and J 4 bases, leaving 4 bases between the germline ends. Germline-derived CDR1 and CDR2 are SGHTS and YDEGEE. Here the CDR3 DNA reads TGTGCCAGCAGCTTGGCCCCCACTGAAGCTTTCTTT. Amino acids: CASSLAPTEAFF.

The V call is TRBV10-3, the J call TRBJ2-5, with D perhaps TRBD2 (6 bases). This CDR3 comprises 16 residues. The V and J ends lost 0 bases and 5 bases respectively, with 16 bases between them. Germline loops: CDR1 ENHRY, CDR2 SYGVKD. In nucleotides, the CDR3 is TGTGCCATCAGTGAGTCCGATGTCCTAGCGCCGGAGACCCAGTACTTC. It is translated as CAISESDVLAPETQYF.

J is TRBJ2-3 and V is TRBV5-1; D is unclear. Trimming pared 5 bases from V and 3 bases from J, leaving 16 bases between. This CDR3 region has 15 residues. Germline V gives CDR1 SGHRS, CDR2 YFSETQ. The CDR3 loop is CASSTGLLETDTQYF. For the CDR3, the DNA is TGCGCCAGCAGTACGGGCCTTTTGGAAACAGATACGCAGTATTTT.

The J gene is TRBJ1-2, the V gene TRBV30; D is perhaps TRBD1 (6 bases). The CDR3 totals 13 residues. V lost 2 bases and J 7 bases, leaving 14 bases between the germline ends. Germline V CDR1 and CDR2: GTSNPN, SVGIG (reference sequence). The CDR3 DNA sequence: TGTGCCTGGAGTTACAACAGGGCCGGTGGCTACACCTTC. Its translation is CAWSYNRAGGYTF.

V usage is TRBV9 and J usage is TRBJ2-3; TRBD2 matches 11 bases. The CDR3 length is 15 residues. With 3 bases clipped from V and 4 bases from J, the junction kept 4 bases outside the gene matches. Germline V gene sequence: CDR1 SGDLS, CDR2 YYNGEE. The CDR3 DNA reads as TGTGCCAGCAGCGCCTCTAGCGGGGGGCCAGATACGCAGTATTTT. Its translation: CASSASSGGPDTQYF.

The chain couples TRBV10-1 to TRBJ2-1; TRBD2 matches at 8 bases. Germline V CDR1 and CDR2: WNHNN, SYGVQD (reference sequence). J was trimmed by 6 bases and V by 3 bases; bases with no gene match: 7. The CDR3 loop spans 15 amino acids. The CDR3 spells CASSEGVAGINEQFF. The DNA for the CDR3 is TGCGCCAGCAGTGAAGGGGTAGCGGGAATCAATGAGCAGTTCTTC.

This chain uses TRBV5-5 with TRBJ2-3; D is possibly TRBD2 (5 bases). Trimming took 2 bases from V and 1 from J, leaving 8 bases between them. Looked up from germline, CDR1 is SGHKS and CDR2 is YYEKEE (reference sequence). This CDR3 is 14 amino acids long. CDR3 sequence reads: CASSLPGGTDTQYF. CDR3 nucleotides: TGTGCCAGCAGCTTACCCGGGGGCACAGATACGCAGTATTTT.

The V call is TRBV6-6, the J call TRBJ1-5; D might be TRBD1 (5 bases). CDR3 size: 13 residues. With 2 bases removed from V and 6 bases from J, the gap between germline ends came to 8 bases. Germline V gives CDR1 MNHNY, CDR2 SVGAGI (reference sequence). The CDR3 coding sequence is TGTGCCAGCAGTTACGATAGGGGTCAGCCCCAGCATTTT. Protein product: CASSYDRGQPQHF.

The chain uses TRBV5-1 and TRBJ2-3, with 11 bases lining up with TRBD2. CDR3 size: 17 residues. The V segment lost 1 base and the J segment 0 bases; nucleotides outside the gene matches: 4. Germline CDR1 is SGHRS and CDR2 is YFSETQ. The CDR3 loop is CASSLLTSGSSTDTQYF. CDR3 DNA: TGCGCCAGCAGCTTGTTAACTAGCGGGAGTAGCACAGATACGCAGTATTTT.

This sequence joins TRBV7-9 and TRBJ1-1; no firm D call. Deletions cut 0 bases from V and 4 bases from J, with 9 bases between. The CDR3 loop spans 14 amino acids. Germline-derived CDR1 and CDR2 are SEHNR and FQNEAQ (reference sequence). DNA of the CDR3: TGTGCCAGCAGCTTAGCATGGGTGGGCACTGAAGCTTTCTTT. This encodes CASSLAWVGTEAFF.

This clone was observed a single time. The V and J genes are TRBV6-1 and TRBJ2-1; tentative D call: TRBD1 (5 bases). Germline CDR1 MNHNS, CDR2 SASEGT. V was trimmed by 5 bases and J by 3 bases, leaving 11 bases between them. The CDR3 length is 14 residues. CDR3 sequence (DNA): TGTGCCAGCAGTCCTTCGACAGACTACAATGAGCAGTTCTTC. Amino acids: CASSPSTDYNEQFF.

The genes are TRBV6-1 and TRBJ2-6; D gene uncertain. Trimming shortened V by 4 bases and J by 1 base, and 11 bases separated the two germline ends. Per the germline V gene, CDR1 is MNHNS and CDR2 is SASEGT. This CDR3 contains 16 residues. Here the CDR3 DNA reads TGTGCCAGCAGTGCGGTCTCCTCGTCTGGGGCCAACGTCCTGACTTTC. Protein product: CASSAVSSSGANVLTF.

The CDR3 loop is CASSRGTGEKQFF. Written as DNA, the CDR3 is TGTGCCAGCAGCAGAGGGACAGGGGAAAAGCAGTTCTTC. The gene calls are TRBV11-3 and TRBJ2-1; 10 nucleotides align to TRBD1. Germline loops: CDR1 SGHNT, CDR2 YENEEA. The J segment lost 11 bases and the V segment lost 5 bases, leaving 6 bases of the junction unmatched. The CDR3 is 13 amino acids.

The chain links TRBV10-3 to TRBJ1-2; no reliable D call. Germline V gene lookup returns CDR1 ENHRY and CDR2 SYGVKD. The length of the CDR3 is 12 residues. The V gene lost 4 bases and the J gene lost 7 bases, with 10 bases spanning the gap. The CDR3 DNA follows: TGTGCCATCAGTGGCGAGGCGGGTGGCTACACCTTC. It codes for CAISGEAGGYTF.

This chain connects TRBV4-1 to TRBJ2-7; 8 bases map to TRBD2. The CDR3 is 15 residues long. The trim removed 2 bases at V and 0 bases at J, leaving 3 bases unmatched. Germline V gives CDR1 MGHRA, CDR2 YSYEKL. CDR3 protein: CASSQTRGGSYEQYF. CDR3 in DNA: TGCGCCAGCAGCCAAACTCGGGGGGGCTCCTACGAGCAGTACTTC.

CDR3 protein: CAISHRDQGAYEQFF. The CDR3 DNA sequence: TGTGCCATCAGCCACCGGGATCAAGGGGCATATGAGCAGTTCTTC. This chain links TRBV10-3 with TRBJ2-1; possibly TRBD1 or TRBD2 for D (5 bases each). Germline CDR1 and CDR2: ENHRY and SYGVKD. V shed 6 bases and J shed 8 bases, with 20 bases lying between them. The CDR3 is 15 amino acids.

The genes are TRBV27 and TRBJ2-2; D remains ambiguous. Trimming took off 3 bases at V and 5 bases at J, with 16 bases between the two ends. The CDR3 spans 16 residues. Germline V gene data show CDR1 as MNHEY and CDR2 as SMNVEV (reference sequence). The chain's CDR3 is CASSFDRNLGTGELFF. The DNA of the CDR3 is TGTGCCAGCAGTTTCGATAGGAATTTAGGAACCGGGGAGCTGTTTTTT.

The chain employs TRBV18 and TRBJ2-3, with TRBD2 identical over 12 bases. The germline CDR1 and CDR2 sequences are KGHSH and LQKENI. The CDR3 consists of 16 residues. V gave up 0 bases and J gave up 4 bases; unmatched junction bases: 2. CDR3: CASSPPGLAGPDTQYF. The DNA of the CDR3 is TGTGCCAGCTCACCACCGGGACTAGCGGGCCCAGATACGCAGTATTTT.

The chain is built from TRBV6-6 and TRBJ2-2; D possibly uses TRBD1 or TRBD2 (6 bases each). V lost 6 bases to trimming and J lost 6 bases, with 20 bases between them. The CDR3 is 16 amino acids. Per the germline V gene, CDR1 is MNHNY and CDR2 is SVGAGI (reference sequence). The CDR3 here is CASRTKTGAVPGELFF. DNA of the CDR3: TGTGCCAGCAGGACGAAAACGGGGGCAGTCCCCGGGGAGCTGTTTTTT.

The V call is TRBV2, the J call TRBJ1-5; 9 positions agree with TRBD1. Per germline, CDR1 SNHLY and CDR2 FYNNEI. CDR3 length: 13 residues. The V and J ends lost 6 bases and 7 bases, in that order; junction bases with no gene match: 4. CDR3 residues: CASRRTGAQPQHF. Here the CDR3 DNA reads TGTGCCAGCAGGAGGACAGGGGCCCAGCCCCAGCATTTT.

Only a few counts were recorded for this clone. Other DNA sequences in this sample translate to the same CDR3. The V call is TRBV19, the J call TRBJ2-2, with D maybe TRBD2 (7 bases). This CDR3 spans 16 amino acids. Germline CDR1 reads LNHDA; CDR2 reads SQIVND (reference sequence). V gave up 6 bases and J gave up 0 bases, with 14 bases separating them. The chain's CDR3 is CASRGGAATNTGELFF. DNA of the CDR3: TGTGCCAGTAGGGGGGGGGCTGCCACGAACACCGGGGAGCTGTTTTTT.

This chain uses TRBV9 with TRBJ2-1, with a possible D match to TRBD2 (6 bases). V gave up 5 bases and J gave up 5 bases, with 20 bases separating them. There are 16 residues in the CDR3. Germline loops: CDR1 SGDLS, CDR2 YYNGEE. This CDR3 reads CASSTYGGSGNNEQFF. CDR3 DNA: TGTGCCAGCAGTACCTATGGGGGGTCGGGGAACAATGAGCAGTTCTTC. The whole variable domain, remainder taken from reference TRBV9 and TRBJ2-1, is DSGVTQTPKHLITATGQRVTLRCSPRSGDLSVYWYQQSLDQGLQFLIQYYNGEERAKGNILERFSAQQFPDLHSELNLSSLELGDSALYFCASSTYGGSGNNEQFFGPGTRLTVL.

The genes are TRBV7-6 and TRBJ2-1; no definite D call. There are 12 residues in the CDR3. From germline, CDR1 is SGHVS and CDR2 FNYEAQ. Trimming removed 4 bases at V and 6 bases at J, with 7 bases between. CDR3 loop: CASSSVSNEQFF. In nucleotides, the CDR3 is TGTGCCAGCAGCTCCGTGTCCAATGAGCAGTTCTTC.

This chain links TRBV7-8 with TRBJ2-7; D not resolved. With 2 bases removed from V and 3 bases from J, the gap between germline ends came to 8 bases. The length of the CDR3 is 13 residues. The germline V gene encodes CDR1 SGHVS and CDR2 FQNEAQ. In nucleotides, the CDR3 is TGTGCCAGCAGCTTAAACGGGTACTACGAGCAGTACTTC. Translating it yields CASSLNGYYEQYF.

CDR3 coding DNA: TGTGCCAGCAGTTTCCCCAGGGGGACCGCCGAGCAGTACTTC. Translation gives CASSFPRGTAEQYF. The genes are TRBV28 and TRBJ2-7; 7 nucleotides match TRBD1. J was trimmed by 6 bases and V by 3 bases; bases with no gene match: 8. This CDR3 is 14 amino acids long. CDR1 and CDR2 (germline): MDHEN, SYDVKM.